The 6 T cell receptor beta chains reported below all come from one sample, sequenced in a study of cytomegalovirus exposure and HLA in healthy donors (dated by TCRdb to 2017 to 2019). The library was produced with the immunoSEQ multiplex PCR assay. For the multiplex PCR, a mixture combining 60 forward primers for TCR Vbeta segments and 13 reverse primers for TCR Jbeta segments was used. Drawn from immuneACCESS, this table holds only the in-frame rearrangements with V and J called that TCRdb kept. Clones are partly lost; checked studies trace under half to an unresolved V gene and leave the rest unexplained. The sample table lists under 200,000 clones, roughly 88% of them with a count of one. Of the sample, 5% to 7% falls within the top ten clones. Sequencing input: PBMCs. All receptors come from a man between 50 and 59 years old in good health and CMV-seropositive.

The rearrangement links TRBV9 to TRBJ2-5, with TRBD2 as a possible D gene (7 bases). The CDR3 has 15 residues. V lost 0 bases and J 5 bases, leaving 14 bases between the germline ends. CDR1 and CDR2 (germline): SGDLS, YYNGEE. The CDR3, as DNA: TGTGCCAGCAGCGTAGGGGGCGCGGGGGCGGAGACCCAGTACTTC. Translation: CASSVGGAGAETQYF.

This chain links TRBV19 with TRBJ2-2, with a possible D match to TRBD2 (6 bases). This CDR3 region has 13 residues. The V gene lost 3 bases and the J gene lost 6 bases, with 8 bases spanning the gap. The germline CDR1 and CDR2 sequences are LNHDA and SQIVND (reference sequence). CDR3 in DNA: TGTGCCAGTAGTATGGCTAGCGCCGGGGAGCTGTTTTTT. Translating it yields CASSMASAGELFF.

The CDR3 DNA reads TGTGCCAGCAGTATCGCCGGGACAGTGAACACTGAAGCTTTCTTT. Protein: CASSIAGTVNTEAFF. The chain has TRBV6-5 and TRBJ1-1, with TRBD1 identical over 7 bases. This CDR3 has 15 amino acids. Germline V gene sequence: CDR1 MNHEY, CDR2 SVGAGI. The V segment lost 5 bases and the J segment 0 bases; nucleotides outside the gene matches: 6.

The chain recombines TRBV5-6 with TRBJ2-7; D perhaps matches TRBD1 (5 bases). CDR3 length: 14 amino acids. V was shortened by 0 bases and J by 6 bases, with 13 bases between the two germline ends. CDR1 and CDR2 from the germline V gene are SGHDT and YYEEEE. CDR3 region: CASSLEGPRSEQYF. Here the CDR3 DNA reads TGTGCCAGCAGCTTGGAGGGGCCACGGAGCGAGCAGTACTTC.

J is TRBJ2-1 and V is TRBV6-5, with D hard to call. Germline V gives CDR1 MNHEY, CDR2 SVGAGI. The CDR3 runs 15 residues. The V end was cut by 6 bases, the J end by 0 bases, with 12 bases between. CDR3 region: CASSPATSSYNEQFF. CDR3 DNA sequence: TGTGCCAGCAGCCCAGCGACCAGCTCCTACAATGAGCAGTTCTTC.

This sequence joins TRBV7-8 and TRBJ2-7; the match to TRBD1 covers 9 bases. V shed 6 bases and J 6 bases; nucleotides not matched to a gene: 12. Germline lookup yields CDR1 SGHVS and CDR2 FQNEAQ. The CDR3 runs 15 residues. CDR3 DNA sequence: TGTGCCAGCAGGTCCGGGACAGGGCCATCAGGCGAGCAGTACGTC. The encoded protein is CASRSGTGPSGEQYV.